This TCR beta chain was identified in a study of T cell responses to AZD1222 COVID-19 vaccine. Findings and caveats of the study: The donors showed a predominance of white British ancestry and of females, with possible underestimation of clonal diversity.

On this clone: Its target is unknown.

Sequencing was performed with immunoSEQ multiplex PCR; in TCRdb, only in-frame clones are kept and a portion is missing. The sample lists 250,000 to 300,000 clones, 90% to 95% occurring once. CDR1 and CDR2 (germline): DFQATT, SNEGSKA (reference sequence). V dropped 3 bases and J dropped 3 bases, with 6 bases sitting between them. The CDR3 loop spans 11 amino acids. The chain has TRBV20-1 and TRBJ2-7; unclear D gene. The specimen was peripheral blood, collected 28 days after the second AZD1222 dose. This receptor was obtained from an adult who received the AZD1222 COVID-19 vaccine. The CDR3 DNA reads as TGCAGTGCTAGGGGGAACTACGAGCAGTACTTC. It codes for CSARGNYEQYF.